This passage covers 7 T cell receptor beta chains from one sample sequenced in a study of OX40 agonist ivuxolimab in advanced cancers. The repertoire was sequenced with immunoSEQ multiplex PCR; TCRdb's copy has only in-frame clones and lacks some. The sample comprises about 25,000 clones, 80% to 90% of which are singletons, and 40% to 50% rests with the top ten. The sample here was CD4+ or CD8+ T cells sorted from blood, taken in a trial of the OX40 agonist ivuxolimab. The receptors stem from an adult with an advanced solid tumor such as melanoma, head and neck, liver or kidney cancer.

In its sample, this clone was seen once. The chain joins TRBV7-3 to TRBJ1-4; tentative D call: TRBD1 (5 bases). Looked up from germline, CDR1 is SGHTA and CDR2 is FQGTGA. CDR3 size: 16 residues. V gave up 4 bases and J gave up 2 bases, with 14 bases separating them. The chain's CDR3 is CASSSQGVPTNEKLFF. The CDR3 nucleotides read TGTGCCAGCAGCTCCCAGGGAGTGCCCACTAATGAAAAACTGTTTTTT.

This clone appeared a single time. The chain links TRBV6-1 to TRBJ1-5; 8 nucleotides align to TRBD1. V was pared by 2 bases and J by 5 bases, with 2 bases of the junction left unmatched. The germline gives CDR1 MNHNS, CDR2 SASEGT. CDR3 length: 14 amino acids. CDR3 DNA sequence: TGTGCCAGCAGTGAACAGGGGGCTTATCAGCCCCAGCATTTT. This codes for CASSEQGAYQPQHF.

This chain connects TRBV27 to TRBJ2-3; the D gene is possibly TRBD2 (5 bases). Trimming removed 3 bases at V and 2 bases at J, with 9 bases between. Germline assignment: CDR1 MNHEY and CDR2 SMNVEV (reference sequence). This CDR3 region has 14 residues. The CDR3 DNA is TGTGCCAGCAGTTTGAGCGGAACCACAGATACGCAGTATTTT. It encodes CASSLSGTTDTQYF.

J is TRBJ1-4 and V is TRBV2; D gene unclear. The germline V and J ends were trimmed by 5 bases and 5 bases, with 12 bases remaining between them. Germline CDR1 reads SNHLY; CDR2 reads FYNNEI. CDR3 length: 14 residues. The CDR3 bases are TGTGCCAGCAGTCCCCCGGAAGCCAATGAAAAACTGTTTTTT. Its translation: CASSPPEANEKLFF.

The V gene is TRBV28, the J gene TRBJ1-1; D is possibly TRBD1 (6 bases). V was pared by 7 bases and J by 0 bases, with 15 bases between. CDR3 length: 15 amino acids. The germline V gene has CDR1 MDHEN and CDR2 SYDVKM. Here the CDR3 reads CASTGGGNVNTEAFF. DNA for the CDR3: TGTGCCAGCACCGGGGGCGGGAACGTGAACACTGAAGCTTTCTTT.

CDR3 DNA sequence: TGTGCCAGCAGCCCGGGACTTACCTATGGCTACACCTTC. It is translated as CASSPGLTYGYTF. The rearrangement links TRBV5-6 to TRBJ1-2, with a possible D match to TRBD1 (5 bases). In germline, CDR1 is SGHDT, CDR2 YYEEEE. V shed 4 bases and J shed 4 bases, with 11 bases lying between them. The CDR3 runs to 13 residues.

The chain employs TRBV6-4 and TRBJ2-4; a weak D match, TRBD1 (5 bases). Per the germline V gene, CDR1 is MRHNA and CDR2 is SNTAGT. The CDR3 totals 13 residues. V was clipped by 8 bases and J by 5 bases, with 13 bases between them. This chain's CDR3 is CASASDSENIQYF. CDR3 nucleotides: TGTGCCAGCGCTTCAGACAGCGAAAACATTCAGTACTTC.